This entry is about one T cell receptor beta chain. What it recognizes is unknown. This entry belongs to a study of shared clonotypes between healthy human individuals. General study findings and limits: A few donors had 5% to 6.5% of their naive CD4 clonotypes in common.

Germline assignment: CDR1 SGHTS and CDR2 YDEGEE. The CDR3 runs 15 residues. Trimming took off 0 bases at V and 6 bases at J, with 16 bases between the two ends. Only in-frame clones appear in the TCRdb table, and some are missing; sequencing was by immunoSEQ multiplex PCR. The sample lists more than 2 million clones; roughly 96% were seen once. Sample: naive CD4+ T cells sorted from blood. Documented subset: CD45RA+ positively selected. This clonotype was sampled from a man between 18 and 35 years old in good health. The V and J genes are TRBV5-8 and TRBJ2-7; the D gene is possibly TRBD2 (5 bases). The chain's CDR3 is CASSLDGGRSSEQYF. CDR3 bases: TGTGCCAGCAGCTTGGATGGCGGGCGGAGTTCCGAGCAGTACTTC.